These T cell receptor beta chains were read from a single sample in a study of chemoradiotherapy in HPV16-positive cancers. The data were produced by immunoSEQ multiplex PCR, yet TCRdb's version contains in-frame clones alone and is incomplete. The repertoire has tens of thousands of clones, about 91% of them found once; the top ten carry 4.5% to 6%. The sample consisted of blood, taken from a patient who underwent chemoradiotherapy. The source is a human donor with HPV-associated anogenital cancer. The conserved cysteine and the conserved F or W are not part of the CDR3 here. A clone size is listed for some rows: how often the clone was seen (once, few, many), or a class if it is expanded.

TRBV7-2	.	ASSRRLAGGGTDTQY
TRBV6-1	.	ASSDPKRLYNEQF
TRBV11-2	.	ASSSTTGQGEKLF
TRBV18	.	ASSPTTVASSGANVLT
TRBV6-5	.	ASRIRDRGNSPLH
TRBV27	.	ASSAGQGNQPQH
TRBV4-1	.	ASSQAGQPQH
TRBV10-3	.	AIGQDIGGGTQY
TRBV30	.	AWYSGGTEAF
TRBV4-1	.	ASSQGGTGIPYEQY
TRBV6-1	.	ASSIMGPHNEQF
TRBV7-9	.	ASSHPGRGNGYT
TRBV5-1	.	ASSLGGTGFNEQF
TRBV19	once	ASSTGGVLQETQY
TRBV27	.	ASSKYRYQETQY
TRBV15	.	ATSRDLGALLGNGYT
TRBV11-3	.	ASSLASGSYNEQF
TRBV9	.	ASSVESGEGGYEQY
TRBV5-6	.	ASSLSWTGNTIY
TRBV20-1	few	SVGDTEAF
TRBV9	.	ASSGRGGTNTEAF
TRBV11-2	.	ASSSRTGSSGANVLT
TRBV16	.	ASSQTGLGIGGELF
TRBV5-4	.	ASSLRTGESYEQY
TRBV6-5	.	ASSREGYGGYT
TRBV1	.	TSSQEQPTSEQY
TRBV5-1	.	ASSSGQSSYEQY
TRBV18	.	ASSPVSQGEAF
TRBV7-7	once	ASSLAGQPNEQF
TRBV5-1	.	ASSSEIDPGLQQY
TRBV7-3	.	ASSLDGGMAYEQY
TRBV4-1	.	ASSRSLSSNQPQH
TRBV2	.	ASSIDSKNIQY
TRBV7-9	.	ASSLVSGTGAYEQY
TRBV6-6	.	ASSSDPLGELF
TRBV7-9	.	ASSLVGRGDGYT
TRBV7-9	once	ASSLGQGAWEQY
TRBV29-1	once	SVKGWDLIYNEQF
TRBV5-1	.	ASSFYGATNEKLF
TRBV19	.	ASSIIPANQPQH